Following are 20 T cell receptor beta chains from one sample sequenced in a study of blood T cell repertoires in COVID-19. Only in-frame clones appear in the TCRdb table, and some are missing; sequencing was by immunoSEQ multiplex PCR. The sample lists about 55,000 clones; around 70% were seen once. Sequenced material: peripheral blood. These TCRs come from a woman in her seventies with acute or convalescent COVID-19.

V gene TRBV19 combines with J gene TRBJ1-2, with D tentatively TRBD1 (6 bases). CDR3 length: 14 residues. Germline-derived CDR1 and CDR2 are LNHDA and SQIVND (reference sequence). V was clipped by 3 bases and J by 2 bases, with 10 bases between them. The CDR3 loop is CASSIGQLNYGYTF. In DNA, the CDR3 is TGTGCCAGTAGTATCGGACAGCTAAACTATGGCTACACCTTC.

The rearrangement uses TRBV12-5 and TRBJ1-5; D not certain. This CDR3 is 14 amino acids long. CDR1 and CDR2 from the germline V gene are LGHNT and FRNRAP. Trimming removed 3 bases from V and 6 bases from J, with 12 bases in between. CDR3 bases: TGTGCTAGTGGTTTAGAGGGTTTGACTCAGCCCCAGCATTTT. This sequence encodes CASGLEGLTQPQHF.

This clone was observed a few times. This chain joins TRBV14 and TRBJ1-5; D is unresolved. Between the trimmed V and J ends, which lost 6 bases and 0 bases, there was a span of 9 bases. CDR1 is SGHDN, CDR2 FVKESK, per germline. There are 14 residues in the CDR3. The CDR3 protein is CASSLLHSNQPQHF. CDR3 DNA: TGTGCCAGCAGTCTTTTACATAGCAATCAGCCCCAGCATTTT. Supplemented by reference TRBV14 and TRBJ1-5, the full variable domain reads EAGVTQFPSHSVIEKGQTVTLRCDPISGHDNLYWYRRVMGKEIKFLLHFVKESKQDESGMPNNRFLAERTGGTYSTLKVQPAELEDSGVYFCASSLLHSNQPQHFGDGTRLSIL.

The V and J genes are TRBV7-9 and TRBJ2-1; D perhaps matches TRBD2 (5 bases). The CDR3 contains 14 residues. CDR1 is SEHNR, CDR2 FQNEAQ, per germline (reference sequence). V was shortened by 5 bases and J by 8 bases, with 16 bases between the two germline ends. For the CDR3, the DNA is TGTGCCAGCAGCCGAACTCCGGCCGGGGATGAGCAGTTCTTC. It specifies CASSRTPAGDEQFF. Full variable domain (rest looked up from reference TRBV7-9 and TRBJ2-1): DTGVSQNPRHKITKRGQNVTFRCDPISEHNRLYWYRQTLGQGPEFLTYFQNEAQLEKSRLLSDRFSAERPKGSFSTLEIQRTEQGDSAMYLCASSRTPAGDEQFFGPGTRLTVL.

The chain joins TRBV12-3 or TRBV12-4 to TRBJ2-5; 8 bases line up with TRBD2. V dropped 6 bases and J dropped 4; count of bases not matched to a gene: 4. The CDR3 runs 13 residues. The CDR3 region has the DNA TGTGCCAGCAGCCGGGGGGGGAGAGAGACCCAGTACTTC. Translating gives CASSRGGRETQYF.

The chain couples TRBV7-3 to TRBJ1-1; D call uncertain. Per the germline V gene, CDR1 is SGHTA and CDR2 is FQGTGA. The CDR3 contains 14 residues. The germline V and J ends were trimmed by 3 bases and 4 bases, with 12 bases remaining between them. The CDR3 is CASSLGSAGTEAFF. The CDR3 DNA reads TGTGCCAGCAGCTTGGGGTCGGCGGGCACTGAAGCTTTCTTT.

The V call is TRBV5-1, the J call TRBJ1-2, with 9 nucleotides matching TRBD1. Germline V CDR1 and CDR2: SGHRS, YFSETQ. This CDR3 spans 14 amino acids. V dropped 5 bases and J dropped 8; count of bases not matched to a gene: 10. The CDR3 nucleotides are TGCGCCAGCAGTTCCGGACAGGGGTCAGGAGGCTACACCTTC. Amino acid sequence: CASSSGQGSGGYTF.

CDR3 DNA: TGTGCCAGCAGTTTTCGGGGGGCAGAGACCCAGTACTTC. Its translation is CASSFRGAETQYF. V and J are TRBV12-3 or TRBV12-4 and TRBJ2-5; possibly TRBD2 for D (7 bases). This CDR3 spans 13 amino acids. The V and J ends lost 3 bases and 4 bases respectively, with 9 bases between them.

CDR3 amino acids: CASSEQGDPYGGYTF. The CDR3 DNA reads TGTGCCAGCAGTGAGCAGGGGGATCCCTATGGGGGCTACACCTTC. The V call is TRBV2, the J call TRBJ1-2, with TRBD1 matching 7 bases. This CDR3 region has 15 residues. Unmatched junction bases numbered 12, after V lost 3 bases and J lost 8 bases. Germline assignment: CDR1 SNHLY and CDR2 FYNNEI.

The chain joins TRBV10-1 to TRBJ1-1; D remains unclear. Per the germline V gene, CDR1 is WNHNN and CDR2 is SYGVQD (reference sequence). V lost 5 bases and J lost 0, with 7 bases in between. This CDR3 comprises 13 residues. The CDR3 DNA reads TGCGCCAGCAGTCGTAACATGAACACTGAAGCTTTCTTT. This gives the protein CASSRNMNTEAFF.

This chain links TRBV19 with TRBJ1-3; D is uncertain. V lost 3 bases to trimming and J lost 0 bases, with 6 bases between them. The CDR3 runs 14 residues. Germline V gene lookup returns CDR1 LNHDA and CDR2 SQIVND (reference sequence). The CDR3 reads CASSMLGSGNTIYF. The DNA of the CDR3 is TGTGCCAGTAGTATGCTCGGCTCTGGAAACACCATATATTTT.

The rearrangement joins TRBV6-5 to TRBJ2-7; D may be TRBD1 (6 bases). Trimming took off 6 bases at V and 2 bases at J, with 14 bases between the two ends. Germline V lookup: CDR1 MNHEY, CDR2 SVGAGI. The CDR3 has 14 amino acids. The CDR3 DNA is TGTGCCAGCAGCTTATCTTCAGGGGCCTACGAGCAGTACGTC. Amino acid sequence: CASSLSSGAYEQYV.

This clone was counted a single time. The V and J genes are TRBV14 and TRBJ2-1, with 14 bases that match TRBD2. The CDR3 runs 16 residues. V was clipped by 5 bases and J by 9 bases; unmatched bases: 9. Looked up from germline, CDR1 is SGHDN and CDR2 is FVKESK. The CDR3, as DNA: TGTGCCAGCAGCTTCCGGACTAGCGGGGGGCGGGGTGAGCAGTTCTTC. Amino acid sequence: CASSFRTSGGRGEQFF.

The chain uses TRBV30 and TRBJ1-4; the match to TRBD1 covers 8 bases. The CDR3 sequence is 14 residues long. Germline trimming cut 4 bases from V and 12 bases from J; bases unmatched to any gene: 13. Per germline, CDR1 GTSNPN and CDR2 SVGIG (reference sequence). In nucleotides, the CDR3 is TGTGCCTGGACCCCAGGGACAGGATCCGAAGAACTGTTTTTT. Its protein product is CAWTPGTGSEELFF.

This rearrangement joins TRBV2 to TRBJ2-1; 10 bases line up with TRBD1. J was trimmed by 7 bases and V by 7 bases; bases with no gene match: 7. The germline V gene has CDR1 SNHLY and CDR2 FYNNEI. This CDR3 spans 14 amino acids. CDR3 nucleotides: TGTGCCAGCACCCCTGACAGGGGGCCGAATGAGCAGTTCTTC. This translates into CASTPDRGPNEQFF.

Only one count was recorded for this clone. V gene TRBV9 combines with J gene TRBJ2-1, with D perhaps matching TRBD1 (5 bases). Trimming shortened V by 0 bases and J by 8 bases, and 9 bases separated the two germline ends. The CDR3 extends over 13 amino acids. Germline CDR1 SGDLS, CDR2 YYNGEE. Written as DNA, the CDR3 is TGTGCCAGCAGCGTAGAGGGGATAGATGAGCAGTTCTTC. Protein: CASSVEGIDEQFF.

This chain joins TRBV24-1 and TRBJ1-5; 11 positions agree with TRBD1. V shed 3 bases, J shed 6 bases, and the junction held 6 bases outside the gene matches. Germline CDR1 is KGHDR and CDR2 is SFDVKD. This CDR3 comprises 16 residues. In DNA, the CDR3 is TGTGCCACCAGTGATCCTAGGACAGGGGGCGGTCAGCCCCAGCATTTT. Translation: CATSDPRTGGGQPQHF.

This clone was detected only once. The chain has TRBV3-1 (or the pseudogene TRBV3-2) and TRBJ1-1, with D unresolved. The germline CDR1 and CDR2 sequences are LGHDT and YNNKEL (reference sequence). Trimming pared 0 bases from V and 0 bases from J, leaving 8 bases between. The CDR3 is 15 residues long. As DNA, the CDR3 is TGTGCCAGCAGCCAAGATGAACACATGAACACTGAAGCTTTCTTT. Its protein product is CASSQDEHMNTEAFF.

V usage is TRBV28 and J usage is TRBJ2-1; maybe TRBD1 (7 bases). V was shortened by 6 bases and J by 7 bases, with 19 bases between the two germline ends. Germline V CDR1 and CDR2: MDHEN, SYDVKM. The CDR3 runs to 15 residues. The CDR3 nucleotides are TGTGCCAGCAGGGGGGGACAGATATATTCAAATGAGCAGTTCTTC. Its translation is CASRGGQIYSNEQFF.

This rearrangement joins TRBV2 to TRBJ2-7; D possibly corresponds to TRBD1 (6 bases). This CDR3 comprises 11 residues. CDR1 and CDR2 (germline): SNHLY, FYNNEI. V lost 7 bases to trimming and J lost 4 bases, with 8 bases between them. Written as DNA, the CDR3 is TGTGCCAGCACCCAGGGGTACGAGCAGTACGTC. Amino acids: CASTQGYEQYV.